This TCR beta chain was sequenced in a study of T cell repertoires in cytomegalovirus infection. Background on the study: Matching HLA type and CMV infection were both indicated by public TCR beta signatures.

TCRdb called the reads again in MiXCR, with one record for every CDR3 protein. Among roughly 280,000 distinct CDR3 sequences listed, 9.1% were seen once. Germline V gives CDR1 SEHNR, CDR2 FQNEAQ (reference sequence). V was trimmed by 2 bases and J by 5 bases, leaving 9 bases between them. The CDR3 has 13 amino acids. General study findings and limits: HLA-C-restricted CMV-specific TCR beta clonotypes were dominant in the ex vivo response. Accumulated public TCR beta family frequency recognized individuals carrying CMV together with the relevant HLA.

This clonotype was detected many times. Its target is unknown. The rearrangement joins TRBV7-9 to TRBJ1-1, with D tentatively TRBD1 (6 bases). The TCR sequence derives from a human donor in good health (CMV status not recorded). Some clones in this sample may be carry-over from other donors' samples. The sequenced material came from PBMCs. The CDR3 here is CASSLRQGTEAFF. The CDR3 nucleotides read TGTGCCAGCAGCTTAAGGCAGGGGACTGAAGCTTTCTTT.